This TCR beta chain derives from a study of shared clonotypes between healthy human individuals. Whole-study results and caveats: Clonotype sharing among donors was thought likely to change with sequencing depth. Generally, estimated richness proved larger in naive subsets than it did in memory subsets. Naive CD4 clonotypes overlapped across a few donors at approximately 5.3%.

Sequencing was performed with immunoSEQ multiplex PCR; in TCRdb, only in-frame clones are kept and a portion is missing. Among roughly 1 million clones, around 76% were seen once, and the ten largest hold 1.4% to 1.5%. Per the germline V gene, CDR1 is SGHDT and CDR2 is YYEEEE. CDR3 size: 15 residues. Deletions cut 0 bases from V and 5 bases from J, with 11 bases between. Details on this clone: Its antigen is not identified.

V is TRBV5-6 and J is TRBJ2-2; unclear D gene. Source material: memory CD4+ T cells sorted from blood. Subset indicated: CD45RA-negative fraction. This sequence originates from a man aged 18 to 29 in good health. The CDR3 spells CASSLAWQVTGELFF. CDR3 coding DNA: TGTGCCAGCAGCTTGGCCTGGCAGGTTACCGGGGAGCTGTTTTTT.